The T cell receptor beta chain described here comes from a study of blood T cell repertoires in COVID-19. About the research overall: Collection of acute and convalescent COVID-19 samples took place in the United States, Italy and Spain. T cells, B-cell-depleted T cells, or PBMCs provided the cDNA or gDNA that served as material.

Germline V gene sequence: CDR1 LGHDT, CDR2 YNNKEL (reference sequence). The CDR3 sequence is 14 residues long. V trimming: 3 bases; J trimming: 8 bases; junction bases outside the gene matches: 8. Per the original methods: Estimation of nucleated cell counts relied on the amplification of reference gene primers. TCRdb's table, derived via immunoSEQ multiplex PCR, lists solely in-frame clones and lacks some. V and J calls and clone size come straight from that table; D and trimming were deduced from the DNA. The table includes roughly 250,000 clones, 80% to 85% detected once. The TCR comes from an older woman with active or convalescent COVID-19. Sample: peripheral blood. J is TRBJ1-2 and V is TRBV3-1 (or the pseudogene TRBV3-2); 8 bases map to TRBD1. The CDR3 nucleotides read TGTGCCAGCAGCCAGGCGGACAGGGCCCGGGGCTACACCTTC. Protein: CASSQADRARGYTF.